A single sample is the source of the 27 T cell receptor beta chains below, sequenced in a study of OX40 agonist ivuxolimab in advanced cancers. Profiled with immunoSEQ multiplex PCR; TCRdb holds only in-frame clones, not every one. The repertoire consists of some 80,000 clones, with 65% to 85% occurring once and the leading ten covering approximately 7%. Sequencing was performed on CD4+ or CD8+ T cells sorted from blood, taken in a trial of the OX40 agonist ivuxolimab. All receptors derive from an adult with an advanced solid tumor such as melanoma, head and neck, liver or kidney cancer.

V gene TRBV5-1 combines with J gene TRBJ2-4, with TRBD1 identical over 8 bases. The germline V gene has CDR1 SGHRS and CDR2 YFSETQ. The V gene end was trimmed by 1 base and the J gene end by 5 bases; junction bases not matched to a gene: 5. CDR3 length: 15 amino acids. CDR3 DNA: TGCGCCAGCAGCTTGCGCGGGACAGGCGAAAACATTCAGTACTTC. It encodes CASSLRGTGENIQYF.

The chain combines TRBV6-1 with TRBJ2-7; TRBD2 aligns across 8 bases. Germline-derived CDR1 and CDR2 are MNHNS and SASEGT. The CDR3 is 12 residues long. V shed 10 bases, J shed 3 bases, and the junction held 5 bases outside the gene matches. CDR3 coding DNA: TGTGCCACCGGGACTAGGTTCTACGAGCAGTACTTC. Residues: CATGTRFYEQYF.

This clone came up once. The sample has other DNA sequences that encode this CDR3 too. The chain carries TRBV18 and TRBJ2-5; 10 positions match TRBD1. With V trimmed by 0 bases and J by 5 bases, 0 bases remained unmatched. This CDR3 comprises 14 residues. CDR1 and CDR2 from the germline V gene are KGHSH and LQKENI. CDR3 bases: TGTGCCAGCTCACCACCGGGACAGGGGGAGACCCAGTACTTC. Its protein is CASSPPGQGETQYF. Using reference TRBV18 and TRBJ2-5 for the parts outside the CDR3, the full variable domain is NAGVMQNPRHLVRRRGQEARLRCSPMKGHSHVYWYRQLPEEGLKFMVYLQKENIIDESGMPKERFSAEFPKEGPSILRIQQVVRGDSAAYFCASSPPGQGETQYFGPGTRLLVL.

This chain joins TRBV18 and TRBJ1-2; 9 positions agree with TRBD1. Germline V gene data show CDR1 as KGHSH and CDR2 as LQKENI. The J segment lost 6 bases and the V segment lost 1 base, leaving 9 bases of the junction unmatched. This CDR3 is 16 amino acids long. CDR3 nucleotide sequence: TGTGCCAGCTCACCACAGGGACTACAGGGGGCTGATGGCTACACCTTC. This codes for CASSPQGLQGADGYTF.

The chain uses TRBV2 and TRBJ2-2; D may be TRBD2 (6 bases). Germline CDR1 reads SNHLY; CDR2 reads FYNNEI. This CDR3 region has 16 residues. V lost 6 bases to trimming and J lost 5 bases, with 19 bases between them. The CDR3 nucleotides are TGTGCCAGCAGGCCTTACGGGGACTGGGGAACCGGGGAGCTGTTTTTT. This codes for CASRPYGDWGTGELFF.

This clone was counted between two and nine times. The V gene is TRBV11-3, the J gene TRBJ2-5; tentatively, D is TRBD2 (5 bases). The CDR3 sequence is 14 residues long. Between the trimmed V and J ends, which lost 6 bases and 14 bases, there was a span of 25 bases. CDR1 is SGHNT and CDR2 is YENEEA in the germline V gene. CDR3 DNA sequence: TGTGCCAGCAGTCCCTCGGACTCTAATAGTCCCGGTTACTTC. It specifies CASSPSDSNSPGYF.

The V and J genes are TRBV7-2 and TRBJ2-7; D unresolved. The germline V gene encodes CDR1 SGHTA and CDR2 FQGNSA. The CDR3 contains 14 residues. The V end lost 5 bases, the J end lost 7 bases, and 18 bases lay between the germline ends. CDR3: CASSGPGPTVEQYF. CDR3 DNA: TGTGCCAGCAGCGGGCCGGGCCCGACTGTAGAGCAGTACTTC.

The chain links TRBV6-5 to TRBJ2-3; TRBD2 aligns across 7 bases. The CDR3 has 13 residues. Trimming at V came to 7 bases and at J to 6 bases, leaving 7 bases not matched to a gene. Germline V gene data show CDR1 as MNHEY and CDR2 as SVGAGI. The CDR3 here is CASIGGGRDTQYF. The CDR3 nucleotides read TGTGCCAGCATTGGGGGAGGGAGGGATACGCAGTATTTT.

V and J are TRBV29-1 and TRBJ2-1; 9 bases agree with TRBD1. V lost 7 bases and J lost 4; bases outside the gene matches: 11. The length of the CDR3 is 15 residues. Looked up from germline, CDR1 is SQVTM and CDR2 is ANQGSEA. CDR3 bases: TGCAGCGCCGCGAGAGGGACAGGGTATTACAATGAGCAGTTCTTC. Encoded protein: CSAARGTGYYNEQFF.

This clone was recorded a few times. This chain uses TRBV6-1 with TRBJ1-2; D gene uncertain. The CDR3 spans 14 residues. Germline values: CDR1 MNHNS, CDR2 SASEGT. V shed 4 bases and J shed 8 bases, with 17 bases lying between them. CDR3 sequence (DNA): TGTGCCAGCAGTGGGACGACGTACGGGTCCGGCTACACCTTC. Amino acid sequence: CASSGTTYGSGYTF.

This chain uses TRBV6-1 with TRBJ2-7; TRBD1 aligns across 8 bases. The V and J ends lost 7 bases and 7 bases, in that order; junction bases with no gene match: 15. CDR3 length equals 15 residues. The germline V gene encodes CDR1 MNHNS and CDR2 SASEGT. The CDR3 DNA reads TGTGCCAGCAACATCTTTAGGACAGGGTTAAGGGAGCAGTACTTC. As protein: CASNIFRTGLREQYF.

This sequence joins TRBV19 and TRBJ1-4, with 10 nucleotides matching TRBD1. CDR1 and CDR2 (germline): LNHDA, SQIVND (reference sequence). The CDR3 extends over 15 amino acids. V gave up 5 bases and J gave up 4 bases; unmatched junction bases: 4. The DNA for the CDR3 is TGTGCCAGTAGTGGGACAGGGGAACTTAATGAAAAACTGTTTTTT. Residues: CASSGTGELNEKLFF.

V gene TRBV6-5 combines with J gene TRBJ1-6; 8 bases are a match to TRBD1. The CDR3 contains 14 residues. Germline V gene data show CDR1 as MNHEY and CDR2 as SVGAGI. J lost 10 bases, V lost 6 bases, and 8 bases had no gene match. The CDR3 sequence: CASSSGQGGSPLHF. In nucleotides, the CDR3 is TGTGCCAGCAGCTCCGGACAGGGAGGCTCACCCCTCCACTTT.

The chain has TRBV7-8 and TRBJ1-2; 7 bases agree with TRBD1. This CDR3 is 14 amino acids long. CDR1 and CDR2 from the germline V gene are SGHVS and FQNEAQ. The junction had 9 bases not matched to a gene; V was cut back by 3 bases and J by 8 bases. CDR3 sequence (DNA): TGTGCCAGCAGCTTCTATACAGGGGAGGACGGCTACACCTTC. Its protein product is CASSFYTGEDGYTF.

The chain links TRBV6-5 to TRBJ1-2, with 7 bases aligning to TRBD1. The CDR3 contains 13 residues. V lost 6 bases and J lost 2; bases outside the gene matches: 3. CDR1 is MNHEY, CDR2 SVGAGI, per germline. The CDR3 loop is CASRPGQNYGYTF. The DNA for the CDR3 is TGTGCCAGCAGGCCGGGACAGAACTATGGCTACACCTTC.

The chain carries TRBV14 and TRBJ2-5; no reliable D call. V lost 1 base to trimming and J lost 5 bases, with 8 bases between them. The CDR3 loop spans 13 amino acids. Germline V gene sequence: CDR1 SGHDN, CDR2 FVKESK. The CDR3 nucleotides are TGTGCCAGCAGCCAAGGTCTGGGGGAGACCCAGTACTTC. Encoded protein: CASSQGLGETQYF.

The chain uses TRBV29-1 and TRBJ2-2; 8 bases fit TRBD2. With V trimmed by 7 bases and J by 1 base, 5 bases remained unmatched. The V gene's germline CDR1 is SQVTM and CDR2 ANQGSEA. The CDR3 covers 14 residues. This CDR3 reads CSAVRGVNTGELFF. DNA for the CDR3: TGCAGCGCCGTGCGGGGGGTGAACACCGGGGAGCTGTTTTTT.

This clone has a handful of counts. The gene calls are TRBV11-2 and TRBJ2-1; 7 bases fit TRBD2. Germline CDR1 and CDR2: SGHAT and FQNNGV. This CDR3 has 14 residues. The V and J ends lost 5 bases and 6 bases, in that order; junction bases with no gene match: 7. The CDR3 sequence: CASSRRLAVNEQFF. CDR3 coding DNA: TGTGCCAGCAGCAGGAGACTAGCTGTCAATGAGCAGTTCTTC.

The rearrangement links TRBV9 to TRBJ2-5; possibly TRBD2 for D (5 bases). The CDR3 runs to 14 residues. Germline V gene data show CDR1 as SGDLS and CDR2 as YYNGEE. The V end lost 4 bases, the J end lost 5 bases, and 15 bases lay between the germline ends. Here the CDR3 reads CASSTRTEEETQYF. The DNA of the CDR3 is TGTGCCAGCAGCACCAGGACGGAGGAGGAGACCCAGTACTTC.

The V and J genes are TRBV13 and TRBJ2-2, with D perhaps TRBD2 (6 bases). This CDR3 is built from 17 residues. The V and J ends lost 5 bases and 6 bases respectively, with 22 bases between them. CDR1 is PRHDT, CDR2 FYEKMQ, per germline (reference sequence). The CDR3 nucleotides are TGTGCCAGCAGCCCCTCGTCGGGGAGGAATCAGGCCGGGGAGCTGTTTTTT. Protein: CASSPSSGRNQAGELFF.

In DNA form, the CDR3 reads TGTGCCAGCAGCTTGGCTAGCGGGAGCTCCTACGAGCAGTACTTC. Translated, it gives CASSLASGSSYEQYF. This rearrangement joins TRBV7-2 to TRBJ2-7, with 10 bases matching TRBD2. Germline trimming cut 3 bases from V and 0 bases from J; bases unmatched to any gene: 2. This CDR3 has 15 amino acids. The germline V gene has CDR1 SGHTA and CDR2 FQGNSA.

The chain is built from TRBV10-3 and TRBJ2-1; D uncertain. The CDR3 extends over 12 amino acids. The V end was cut by 5 bases, the J end by 6 bases, with 8 bases between. In germline, CDR1 is ENHRY, CDR2 SYGVKD. CDR3 coding DNA: TGTGCCATCAGTTTTGTGGGCAATGAGCAGTTCTTC. Its protein product is CAISFVGNEQFF.

The chain employs TRBV7-2 and TRBJ2-1, with 7 bases lining up with TRBD1. From germline, CDR1 is SGHTA and CDR2 FQGNSA. The CDR3 length is 15 residues. The J segment lost 7 bases and the V segment lost 4 bases, leaving 10 bases of the junction unmatched. The CDR3 here is CASSWRQGRVNEQFF. The CDR3 nucleotides are TGTGCCAGCAGCTGGAGACAGGGACGGGTAAATGAGCAGTTCTTC.

The chain combines TRBV11-2 with TRBJ1-3; D is unresolved. V dropped 1 base and J dropped 4 bases, with 8 bases sitting between them. The germline CDR1 and CDR2 sequences are SGHAT and FQNNGV. The CDR3 is 14 residues long. CDR3 in amino acids: CASSLGRGGNTIYF. CDR3 nucleotide sequence: TGTGCCAGCAGCTTAGGACGGGGAGGAAACACCATATATTTT.

The chain links TRBV7-9 to TRBJ1-2, with 9 bases matching TRBD1. The germline V gene has CDR1 SEHNR and CDR2 FQNEAQ (reference sequence). The CDR3 consists of 15 residues. Trimming at V came to 5 bases and at J to 0 bases, leaving 4 bases not matched to a gene. CDR3 coding DNA: TGTGCCAGCAGCCTGGGACAGGGCACTAACTATGGCTACACCTTC. Translated, it gives CASSLGQGTNYGYTF.

This clone has more than one count but fewer than ten. The genes are TRBV5-4 and TRBJ1-2; 7 nucleotides agree with TRBD1. The J segment lost 8 bases and the V segment lost 4 bases, leaving 8 bases of the junction unmatched. This CDR3 is built from 13 residues. Looked up from germline, CDR1 is SGHNT and CDR2 is YYREEE (reference sequence). This CDR3 is CASSPRQGWGYTF. In nucleotides, the CDR3 is TGTGCCAGCAGCCCAAGACAGGGTTGGGGCTACACCTTC. The entire variable domain, with the rest obtained from reference TRBV5-4 and TRBJ1-2, is as follows: ETGVTQSPTHLIKTRGQQVTLRCSSQSGHNTVSWYQQALGQGPQFIFQYYREEENGRGNFPPRFSGLQFPNYSSELNVNALELDDSALYLCASSPRQGWGYTFGSGTRLTVV.

The chain couples TRBV6-1 to TRBJ1-5; TRBD1 is a possible D gene (5 bases). Germline assignment: CDR1 MNHNS and CDR2 SASEGT. The length of the CDR3 is 14 residues. The V end lost 7 bases, the J end lost 1 base, and 11 bases lay between the germline ends. CDR3 residues: CASIGATSNQPQHF. The CDR3 DNA reads as TGTGCCAGCATCGGGGCGACGAGCAATCAGCCCCAGCATTTT.